Following are 28 T cell receptor beta chains from one sample sequenced in a study of CD8 T cells in Susac syndrome. Reverse transcription of roughly 0.45 to 1 ug RNA used random hexamers. TCRdb redid the calling of the immunoSEQ multiplex PCR reads with MiXCR, one entry per CDR3 protein. The sample consists of approximately 100,000 distinct CDR3 sequences, roughly 97% of them appearing once. Sequenced: CD4+ T cells from PBMCs. Receptors originate from a human donor in good health.

The genes are TRBV7-6 and TRBJ2-7, with D possibly matching TRBD1 (6 bases). CDR3 length equals 15 residues. The germline V and J ends were trimmed by 5 bases and 5 bases, with 19 bases remaining between them. CDR1 is SGHVS and CDR2 is FNYEAQ in the germline V gene. CDR3 in amino acids: CASSPQQGWRDEQYF. CDR3 sequence (DNA): TGTGCCAGCAGCCCCCAACAGGGATGGAGAGACGAGCAGTACTTC.

This clonotype has only one observation. The rearrangement uses TRBV20-1 and TRBJ2-7; possibly TRBD2 for D (5 bases). The CDR3 consists of 13 residues. Germline assignment: CDR1 DFQATT and CDR2 SNEGSKA (reference sequence). V was cut by 5 bases and J by 0 bases, with 11 bases left in between. CDR3 DNA sequence: TGCAGTGCTTCCGGACTGAACTCCTACGAGCAGTACTTC. Amino acid sequence: CSASGLNSYEQYF.

The V and J genes are TRBV3-1 and TRBJ2-3; unclear D gene. The germline V gene encodes CDR1 LGHDT and CDR2 YNNKEL (reference sequence). The length of the CDR3 is 16 residues. Trimming took 1 base from V and 4 from J, leaving 15 bases between them. The CDR3, as DNA: TGTGCCAGCAGCCAAGTTTGGATAGCCGGTGCAGATACGCAGTATTTT. Translated: CASSQVWIAGADTQYF.

The chain is built from TRBV5-6 and TRBJ1-1, with D uncertain. The germline gives CDR1 SGHDT, CDR2 YYEEEE. Trimming pared 0 bases from V and 4 bases from J, leaving 10 bases between. The CDR3 runs to 14 residues. The CDR3 DNA reads as TGTGCCAGCAGCTTGGAAATTAAGGGCACTGAAGCTTTCTTT. Its protein product is CASSLEIKGTEAFF.

This chain links TRBV30 with TRBJ1-2; 8 nucleotides agree with TRBD1. The CDR3 covers 13 residues. V lost 3 bases to trimming and J lost 3 bases; unmatched junction nucleotides: 3. In germline, CDR1 is GTSNPN, CDR2 SVGIG (reference sequence). CDR3 bases: TGTGCCTGGAGCCCGGGACAGGACTATGGCTACACCTTC. Translated: CAWSPGQDYGYTF.

The chain employs TRBV10-2 and TRBJ1-6; TRBD1 matches at 9 bases. The V gene's germline CDR1 is WSHSY and CDR2 SAAADI. The CDR3 is made up of 16 amino acids. V lost 2 bases, J lost 7 bases, and 6 bases stayed unmatched. The CDR3 DNA reads as TGCGCCAGCAGTGAGCCGACAGGGGGAACCAATTCACCCCTCCACTTT. Its protein is CASSEPTGGTNSPLHF.

V usage is TRBV5-8 and J usage is TRBJ1-6, with D unclear. Trimming left V 6 bases short and J 2 bases short, with 12 bases between. Germline CDR1 reads SGHTS; CDR2 reads YDEGEE. The CDR3 runs 15 residues. CDR3 sequence reads: CASNRGRTYNSPLHF. CDR3 DNA sequence: TGTGCCAGCAATCGAGGGAGGACCTATAATTCACCCCTCCACTTT.

V is TRBV6-5 and J is TRBJ2-3; no firm D call. Germline values: CDR1 MNHEY, CDR2 SVGAGI. CDR3 length: 13 residues. Trimming removed 2 bases at V and 1 base at J, with 4 bases between. The CDR3 sequence is CASSYLGTDTQYF. CDR3 in DNA: TGTGCCAGCAGTTACCTGGGCACAGATACGCAGTATTTT.

The V and J genes are TRBV15 and TRBJ2-3; no reliable D call. V shed 4 bases and J shed 0 bases, with 8 bases lying between them. The germline gives CDR1 LNHNV, CDR2 YYDKDF (reference sequence). This CDR3 has 14 amino acids. For the CDR3, the DNA is TGTGCCACCAGCAATGAGCCTAGCACAGATACGCAGTATTTT. It yields the protein CATSNEPSTDTQYF.

The chain couples TRBV19 to TRBJ1-2; D may be TRBD1 (5 bases). Germline assignment: CDR1 LNHDA and CDR2 SQIVND (reference sequence). Trimming cost V 5 bases and J 7 bases, with 14 bases left between them. The CDR3 consists of 13 residues. The CDR3 region has the DNA TGTGCCAGTAGTCTTGTTGGGCAGGGTGGCTACACCTTC. Protein sequence: CASSLVGQGGYTF.

This chain connects TRBV5-1 to TRBJ2-1, with TRBD2 identical over 7 bases. CDR3 length equals 14 residues. Trimming removed 6 bases from V and 7 bases from J; junction bases left unmatched: 10. Germline CDR1 and CDR2: SGHRS and YFSETQ. The CDR3 nucleotides read TGCGCCAGCAACCAGCGGGGCCCCCCTAATGAGCAGTTCTTC. It encodes CASNQRGPPNEQFF.

The V and J genes are TRBV4-1 and TRBJ1-5; no clear D gene. Per the germline V gene, CDR1 is MGHRA and CDR2 is YSYEKL. This CDR3 spans 12 amino acids. Trimming removed 4 bases from V and 8 bases from J, with 9 bases in between. The CDR3, as DNA: TGCGCCAGCAGCCCCCCGGGAGAGCCCCAGCATTTT. Protein sequence: CASSPPGEPQHF.

The chain employs TRBV7-2 and TRBJ1-2, with D perhaps TRBD1 (6 bases). V gave up 0 bases and J gave up 4 bases, with 6 bases separating them. Germline CDR1 SGHTA, CDR2 FQGNSA. This CDR3 is 13 amino acids long. CDR3 sequence reads: CASSLARGYGYTF. Written as DNA, the CDR3 is TGTGCCAGCAGCTTAGCCAGGGGCTATGGCTACACCTTC.

The CDR3 DNA sequence: TGTGCCAGCAGTCCCAGCGGGAGTGGCACAGATACGCAGTATTTT. As protein: CASSPSGSGTDTQYF. The chain recombines TRBV7-2 with TRBJ2-3; 8 bases map to TRBD2. J gave up 1 base and V 6 bases, and 6 bases lay outside the gene matches. The length of the CDR3 is 15 residues. Germline-derived CDR1 and CDR2 are SGHTA and FQGNSA.

The chain recombines TRBV19 with TRBJ1-1, with a tentative D call TRBD1 (6 bases). The V gene lost 8 bases and the J gene lost 0 bases, with 16 bases spanning the gap. CDR1 and CDR2 from the germline V gene are LNHDA and SQIVND (reference sequence). CDR3 size: 15 residues. CDR3 nucleotide sequence: TGTGCCAGTCGGACAGCTCCTCATTTGAACACTGAAGCTTTCTTT. It yields the protein CASRTAPHLNTEAFF.

This chain uses TRBV2 with TRBJ2-2; D is undetermined. The germline V gene has CDR1 SNHLY and CDR2 FYNNEI. V lost 2 bases and J lost 2, with 6 bases in between. The CDR3 consists of 14 residues. The CDR3 coding sequence is TGTGCCAGCAGTGAATTCGTAAACACCGGGGAGCTGTTTTTT. Amino acid sequence: CASSEFVNTGELFF.

The chain is built from TRBV4-1 and TRBJ1-5; unclear D gene. The CDR3 runs to 15 residues. V shed 2 bases and J shed 4 bases, with 12 bases lying between them. Germline assignment: CDR1 MGHRA and CDR2 YSYEKL. CDR3 amino acids: CASSQYRTGNQPQHF. The CDR3 nucleotides are TGCGCCAGCAGCCAATATAGGACCGGTAATCAGCCCCAGCATTTT.

Notes on this clonotype: One junction end disagrees with the germline gene, perhaps due to a read error. The genes are TRBV12-3 or TRBV12-4 and TRBJ2-2; no definite D call. This CDR3 is built from 14 residues. Here the CDR3 DNA reads TGTGCCAGCAGTTTTAGCCAGAGAACCGAGGAGCTGTTTTTT. Residues: CASSFSQRTEELFF.

CDR3 DNA: TGTGCCAGCAGCTTGGACGTACAGACCCAGTACTTC. Amino acid sequence: CASSLDVQTQYF. The genes are TRBV7-2 and TRBJ2-5; D gene ambiguous. Trimming took off 3 bases at V and 6 bases at J, with 8 bases between the two ends. The CDR3 contains 12 residues. Germline V gene sequence: CDR1 SGHTA, CDR2 FQGNSA.

This chain uses TRBV4-3 with TRBJ2-6, with D hard to call. Trimming took 0 bases from V and 2 from J, leaving 8 bases between them. The CDR3 extends over 16 amino acids. Looked up from germline, CDR1 is LGHNA and CDR2 is YSLEER. The CDR3: CASSQDLGTGANVLTF. The CDR3 DNA reads as TGCGCCAGCAGCCAAGATCTAGGAACTGGGGCCAACGTCCTGACTTTC.

V usage is TRBV7-2 and J usage is TRBJ2-3; 10 nucleotides agree with TRBD2. The CDR3 loop spans 15 amino acids. After removal of 6 bases from V and 2 bases from J, the junction contained 5 bases not matched to a gene. Germline assignment: CDR1 SGHTA and CDR2 FQGNSA. The CDR3 nucleotides are TGTGCCAGCAGTCGTAGCGGGAGGTCCACAGATACGCAGTATTTT. As protein: CASSRSGRSTDTQYF.

The chain carries TRBV4-1 and TRBJ1-4; D is perhaps TRBD1 (6 bases). Germline assignment: CDR1 MGHRA and CDR2 YSYEKL. The V gene lost 3 bases and the J gene lost 3 bases, with 11 bases spanning the gap. The CDR3 totals 15 residues. As DNA, the CDR3 is TGCGCCAGCAGCCAGGTACAGGGATCTAATGAAAAACTGTTTTTT. Encoded protein: CASSQVQGSNEKLFF.

The chain has TRBV19 and TRBJ2-3; D might be TRBD2 (7 bases). V gave up 7 bases and J gave up 6 bases, with 17 bases separating them. Germline CDR1 LNHDA, CDR2 SQIVND (reference sequence). The CDR3 spans 14 residues. The CDR3 DNA sequence: TGTGCCAGTACCATAGGGGGGGCTGCGGATACGCAGTATTTT. Translating it yields CASTIGGAADTQYF.

This rearrangement joins TRBV3-1 to TRBJ2-2; D gene uncertain. Germline V CDR1 and CDR2: LGHDT, YNNKEL (reference sequence). The V and J ends lost 0 bases and 0 bases respectively, with 11 bases between them. This CDR3 contains 17 residues. CDR3 nucleotide sequence: TGTGCCAGCAGCCAAGATCATCCACGGCCGAACACCGGGGAGCTGTTTTTT. Residues: CASSQDHPRPNTGELFF. The variable domain in full, completed from reference TRBV3-1 and TRBJ2-2, reads DTAVSQTPKYLVTQMGNDKSIKCEQNLGHDTMYWYKQDSKKFLKIMFSYNNKELIINETVPNRFSPKSPDKAHLNLHINSLELGDSAVYFCASSQDHPRPNTGELFFGEGSRLTVL.

The V call is TRBV6-1, the J call TRBJ1-3; D might be TRBD1 (5 bases). The CDR3 sequence is 16 residues long. Germline V gene lookup returns CDR1 MNHNS and CDR2 SASEGT. Trimming took off 5 bases at V and 0 bases at J, with 14 bases between the two ends. The CDR3 loop is CASSPGRTLSGNTIYF. In DNA form, the CDR3 reads TGTGCCAGCAGTCCGGGACGGACCCTCTCTGGAAACACCATATATTTT.

The V and J genes are TRBV12-3 or TRBV12-4 and TRBJ1-1; 7 positions match TRBD1. The CDR3 contains 12 residues. With V trimmed by 6 bases and J by 9 bases, 7 bases remained unmatched. The CDR3 DNA follows: TGTGCCAGCAGATCCCCGACAGGGAAAGCTTTCTTT. Translating gives CASRSPTGKAFF.

The chain couples TRBV12-3 or TRBV12-4 to TRBJ2-1; D unresolved. V lost 6 bases and J 6 bases, leaving 12 bases between the germline ends. The CDR3 loop spans 13 amino acids. CDR3 sequence reads: CASRRTDSNEQFF. CDR3 coding DNA: TGTGCCAGCAGGCGGACGGATAGCAATGAGCAGTTCTTC.

The chain links TRBV19 to TRBJ1-5; D may be TRBD1 (6 bases). Germline V gene sequence: CDR1 LNHDA, CDR2 SQIVND (reference sequence). This CDR3 comprises 14 residues. V was pared by 4 bases and J by 6 bases, with 13 bases between. CDR3 sequence: CASSTLGGGQPQHF. CDR3 DNA sequence: TGTGCCAGTAGTACACTGGGGGGCGGTCAGCCCCAGCATTTT.